This record covers a single TCR beta chain. Its antigen is currently unknown. The sample belongs to a study of cytomegalovirus exposure and HLA in healthy donors. The PCR contained 60 Vbeta and 13 Jbeta primers. In the original workflow: It was a later analysis that counted tens of millions of unique TCR beta chains, of which roughly 11 million were shared. Here immunoSEQ multiplex PCR was the method, and the copy in TCRdb shows in-frame clones only, minus some. V and J calls and clone size are as listed in that table; D and trimming were resolved from the DNA. The sample has roughly 110,000 clones; roughly four fifths are singletons. At sampling all donors were nominally healthy, likely with unrecorded immune exposures. General study points: There were reportedly fewer N-insertions in an Asian-associated ancestry cluster than the roughly 610-donor mean, in a later analysis. Later on, an analysis tied approximately 17,000 TCR beta sequences to HLA alleles at 0.05 false discovery rate.

Sequenced sample: PBMCs. This sequence originates from a middle-aged man in good health and CMV-seronegative.

This CDR3 is CASSIVGQGYNEQFF. CDR3 nucleotides: TGTGCCAGTAGTATAGTGGGACAGGGGTACAATGAGCAGTTCTTC. The chain recombines TRBV19 with TRBJ2-1, with 10 bases fitting TRBD1. Per the germline V gene, CDR1 is LNHDA and CDR2 is SQIVND (reference sequence). The J segment lost 4 bases and the V segment lost 1 base, leaving 1 base of the junction unmatched. The CDR3 is 15 residues long.